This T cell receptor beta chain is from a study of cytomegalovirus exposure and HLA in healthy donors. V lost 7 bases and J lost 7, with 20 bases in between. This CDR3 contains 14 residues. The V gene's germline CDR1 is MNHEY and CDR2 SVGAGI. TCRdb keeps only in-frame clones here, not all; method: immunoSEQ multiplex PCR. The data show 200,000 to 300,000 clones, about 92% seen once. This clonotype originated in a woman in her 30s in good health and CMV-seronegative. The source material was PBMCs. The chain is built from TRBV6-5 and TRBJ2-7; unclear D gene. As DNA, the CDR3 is TGTGCCAGCAAGGAAAGGGTCGGTCTTGTGGAGCAGTACTTC. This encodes CASKERVGLVEQYF.